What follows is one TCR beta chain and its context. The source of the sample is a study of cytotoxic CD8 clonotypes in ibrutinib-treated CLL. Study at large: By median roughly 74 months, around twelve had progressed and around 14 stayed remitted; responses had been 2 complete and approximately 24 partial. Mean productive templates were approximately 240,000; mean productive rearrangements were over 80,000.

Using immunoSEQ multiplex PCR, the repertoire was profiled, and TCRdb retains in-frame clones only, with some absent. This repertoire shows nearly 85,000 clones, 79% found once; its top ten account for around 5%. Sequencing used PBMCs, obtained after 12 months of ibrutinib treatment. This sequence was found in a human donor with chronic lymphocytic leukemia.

The DNA for the CDR3 is TGTGCCAGCAGTTCCCTCCCTAGCGGGAGGGCCAGGTACAATGAGCAGTTCTTC. Protein sequence: CASSSLPSGRARYNEQFF. The chain joins TRBV28 to TRBJ2-1, with 12 bases fitting TRBD2. This CDR3 contains 18 residues. Unmatched junction bases numbered 11, after V lost 4 bases and J lost 4 bases. Per germline, CDR1 MDHEN and CDR2 SYDVKM.